Listed below are T cell receptor beta chains from one sample, sequenced in a study of technical replicates of blood from a handful of donors. TCRdb keeps only in-frame clones here, not all; method: immunoSEQ multiplex PCR. The sample carries approximately 79,000 clones, around 97% recorded once. Specimen: T cells isolated from PBMCs. All receptors derive from a human donor in good health. The CDR3 runs from the conserved cysteine through the conserved F or W. A D gene is named only where the DNA matches it firmly. Rows give clone size only sometimes, using once, few, many, or a class for an expanded clone.

D gene | clone size | J gene | V gene | CDR3 protein | CDR3 DNA
TRBD1 | - | TRBJ1-2 | TRBV9 | CASSGPGQSYGYTF | TGTGCCAGCAGCGGACCGGGACAGAGCTATGGCTACACCTTC
- | - | TRBJ2-7 | TRBV7-2 | CASSLTEGAYEQYF | TGTGCCAGCAGCTTAACAGAGGGTGCCTACGAGCAGTACTTC
TRBD2 | - | TRBJ2-7 | TRBV7-9 | CASSGTSFGEQYF | TGTGCCAGCAGCGGGACTAGTTTCGGCGAGCAGTACTTC
- | - | TRBJ2-6 | TRBV7-2 | CASTASPTAGANVLTF | TGTGCCAGCACCGCGTCCCCCACGGCTGGGGCCAACGTCCTGACTTTC
TRBD2 | - | TRBJ2-1 | TRBV5-4 | CASSFRLAGYSYNEQFF | TGTGCCAGCAGCTTTAGACTAGCGGGGTACTCCTACAATGAGCAGTTCTTC
- | once | TRBJ2-5 | TRBV11-2 | CASSGGETQYF | TGTGCCAGCAGCGGAGGGGAGACCCAGTACTTC
TRBD2 | - | TRBJ2-5 | TRBV4-2 | CASSQGQRGDQETQYF | TGTGCCAGCAGCCAAGGGCAGCGGGGGGACCAAGAGACCCAGTACTTC
- | - | TRBJ2-7 | TRBV5-8 | CASSPRQFAYEQYF | TGTGCCAGCAGCCCGCGACAGTTTGCCTACGAGCAGTACTTC
- | - | TRBJ1-1 | TRBV10-3 | CAISALTGRDGTEAFF | TGTGCCATCAGTGCCCTTACAGGGAGAGACGGCACTGAAGCTTTCTTT
- | once | TRBJ2-2 | TRBV21-1 | CASSKGPLAGVVGELFF | TGTGCCAGCAGCAAAGGACCCCTAGCGGGAGTAGTAGGGGAGCTGTTTTTT
- | - | TRBJ2-2 | TRBV6-6 | CASARQTNTGELFF | TGTGCCAGCGCTCGACAGACGAACACCGGGGAGCTGTTTTTT
- | - | TRBJ1-2 | TRBV7-2 | CASSPVGARGHGYTF | TGTGCCAGCAGCCCCGTGGGGGCAAGGGGCCATGGCTACACCTTC
- | - | TRBJ1-2 | TRBV4-3 | CASSQDDSHYGYTF | TGCGCCAGCAGCCAAGACGACAGCCACTATGGCTACACCTTC
TRBD1 | once | TRBJ2-7 | TRBV7-3 | CASSLSGTGAYEQYF | TGTGCCAGCAGCTTATCCGGGACAGGGGCCTACGAGCAGTACTTC
TRBD1 | - | TRBJ1-3 | TRBV7-3 | CASSGLRTGDHSGNTIYF | TGTGCCAGCAGCGGACTTAGGACAGGGGATCACTCTGGAAACACCATATATTTT